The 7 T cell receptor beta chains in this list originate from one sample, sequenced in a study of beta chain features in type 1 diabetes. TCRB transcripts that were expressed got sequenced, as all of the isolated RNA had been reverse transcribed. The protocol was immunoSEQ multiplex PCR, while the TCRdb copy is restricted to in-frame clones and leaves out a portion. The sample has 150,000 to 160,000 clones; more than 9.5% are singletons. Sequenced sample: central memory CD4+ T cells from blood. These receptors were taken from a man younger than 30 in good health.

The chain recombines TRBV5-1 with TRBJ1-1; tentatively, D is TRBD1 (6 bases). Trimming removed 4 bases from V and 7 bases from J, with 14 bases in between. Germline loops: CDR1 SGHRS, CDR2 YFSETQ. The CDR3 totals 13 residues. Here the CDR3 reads CASSTETGGEAFF. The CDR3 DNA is TGCGCCAGCAGCACAGAGACAGGAGGTGAAGCTTTCTTT.

The CDR3 sequence: CASSEPAGGPYADTQYF. CDR3 sequence (DNA): TGTGCCAGCAGCGAACCCGCGGGAGGGCCATACGCAGATACGCAGTATTTT. V is TRBV9 and J is TRBJ2-3; TRBD2 matches 9 bases. V dropped 3 bases and J dropped 4; count of bases not matched to a gene: 12. The CDR3 covers 17 residues. CDR1 is SGDLS, CDR2 YYNGEE, per germline.

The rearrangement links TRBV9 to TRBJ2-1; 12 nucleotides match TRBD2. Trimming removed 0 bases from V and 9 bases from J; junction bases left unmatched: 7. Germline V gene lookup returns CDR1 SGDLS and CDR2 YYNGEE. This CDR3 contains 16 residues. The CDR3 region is CASSVAPSGGAGEQFF. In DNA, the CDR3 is TGTGCCAGCAGCGTAGCCCCTAGCGGGGGGGCGGGTGAGCAGTTCTTC.

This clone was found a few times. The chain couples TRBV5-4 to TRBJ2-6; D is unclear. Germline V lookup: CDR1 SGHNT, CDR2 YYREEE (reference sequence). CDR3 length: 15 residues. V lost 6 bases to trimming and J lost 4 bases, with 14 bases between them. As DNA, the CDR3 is TGTGCCAGCATCAATAGGGATGACGGGGCCAACGTCCTGACTTTC. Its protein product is CASINRDDGANVLTF.

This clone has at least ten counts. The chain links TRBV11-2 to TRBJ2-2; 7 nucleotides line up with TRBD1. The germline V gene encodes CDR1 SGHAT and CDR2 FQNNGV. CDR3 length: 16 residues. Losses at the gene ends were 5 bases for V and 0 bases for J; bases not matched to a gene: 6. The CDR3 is CASSLRTGSNTGELFF. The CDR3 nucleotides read TGTGCCAGCAGCCTCCGGACAGGATCGAACACCGGGGAGCTGTTTTTT.

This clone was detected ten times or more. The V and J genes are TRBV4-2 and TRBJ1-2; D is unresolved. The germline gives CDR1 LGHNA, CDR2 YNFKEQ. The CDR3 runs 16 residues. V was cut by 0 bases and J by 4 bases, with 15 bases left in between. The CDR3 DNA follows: TGTGCCAGCAGCCAAGAGACGCAGCCTCTCCTCTATGGCTACACCTTC. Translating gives CASSQETQPLLYGYTF.

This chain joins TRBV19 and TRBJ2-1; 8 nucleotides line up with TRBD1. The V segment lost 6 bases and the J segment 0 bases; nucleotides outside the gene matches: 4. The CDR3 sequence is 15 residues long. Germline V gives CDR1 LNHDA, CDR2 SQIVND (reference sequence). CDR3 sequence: CASSRQGSSYNEQFF. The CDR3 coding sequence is TGTGCCAGTAGCCGACAGGGGAGCTCCTACAATGAGCAGTTCTTC.